The rows below give T cell receptor beta chains drawn from one sample of a study of shared clonotypes between healthy human individuals. Here immunoSEQ multiplex PCR was the method, and the copy in TCRdb shows in-frame clones only, minus some. The repertoire includes roughly 2,300,000 clones, 92% of them detected once, and approximately 0.4% sits in the top ten. What was sequenced was naive CD4+ T cells from PBMCs. The receptors were sampled from a man younger than 35 in good health. Some clones in this sample may be carry-over from other donors' samples. Each CDR3 is given with its conserved first and last residue. Each record gives: V gene, clone size, D gene, J gene, CDR3 DNA, CDR3 protein. D genes are given only for firm matches. Where a row states a size, it is once, few, many or the class of an expanded clone; other rows omit it.

TRBV11-3	.	TRBD1	TRBJ2-1	TGTGCCAGCAGCGACCCCGGGACAGGGGTAGCGAATGAGCAGTTCTTC	CASSDPGTGVANEQFF
TRBV7-2	.	.	TRBJ1-5	TGTGCCAGCAGCTTACGTGGTAATCAGCCCCAGCATTTT	CASSLRGNQPQHF
TRBV4-3	once	.	TRBJ1-5	TGCGCCAGCAGCCACAGTAACAGCAATCAGCCCCAGCATTTT	CASSHSNSNQPQHF
TRBV5-4	.	.	TRBJ2-5	TGTGCCAGCAGCTTACAGGGCCCCCAGTACTTC	CASSLQGPQYF
TRBV27	.	.	TRBJ2-3	TGTGCCAGCAGCCAGCGGGCAGGTCGCACAGATACGCAGTATTTT	CASSQRAGRTDTQYF
TRBV5-1	.	TRBD1	TRBJ1-3	TGCGCCAGCAGCCCGGGACAGGGTGGTGGAAACACCATATATTTT	CASSPGQGGGNTIYF
TRBV25-1	.	.	TRBJ2-2	TGTGCCAGCAGCGACCGACAGCATACGAACACCGGGGAGCTGTTTTTT	CASSDRQHTNTGELFF
TRBV6-1	.	.	TRBJ2-2	TGTGCCAGTGGGGGGCCGCAGAACACCGGGGAGCTGTTTTTT	CASGGPQNTGELFF
TRBV5-5	.	.	TRBJ1-2	TGTGCCAGCAGCTCGCAGCCTTCGTATGGCTACACCTTC	CASSSQPSYGYTF
TRBV5-1	.	TRBD2	TRBJ2-3	TGCGCCAGCAGCTTGGCACTAGCGTCGGGCGCAGATACGCAGTATTTT	CASSLALASGADTQYF
TRBV27	.	TRBD1	TRBJ2-5	TGTGCCAGCAGTCGCTCATTTAGGGTGGACCCCGTTTTAGACAGGGGGCTGGAGACCCAGTACTTC	CASSRSFRVDPVLDRGLETQYF
TRBV9	.	.	TRBJ2-1	TGTGCCAGCAGCGCCGGGCCCCCCGGGACGCACAATGAGCAGTTCTTC	CASSAGPPGTHNEQFF
TRBV27	once	TRBD1	TRBJ1-1	TGTGCCACGAGGACAGGGCAAAGCACTGAAGCTTTCTTT	CATRTGQSTEAFF
TRBV29-1	.	TRBD2	TRBJ2-7	TGCAGCGTTCTTGGGCGGGAGGGCCGCTACGAGCAGTACTTC	CSVLGREGRYEQYF
TRBV6-5	.	.	TRBJ1-1	TGTGCCAGCCAGGCAGACGGGCTCCTATTTGAAGCTTTCTTT	CASQADGLLFEAFF
TRBV5-1	.	TRBD2	TRBJ2-3	TGCGCCAGCAGCTTGAGCCGCCGTAGGGCTAGCGGAACCAGCACAGATACGCAGTATTTT	CASSLSRRRASGTSTDTQYF
TRBV30	few	.	TRBJ1-1	TGTGCCTGGGTAAGACAGGTTAACACTGAAGCTTTCTTT	CAWVRQVNTEAFF
TRBV5-1	.	.	TRBJ2-5	TGCGCCAGCAGCTTGAGTCGGCAGGGGACGGAGACCCAGTACTTC	CASSLSRQGTETQYF
TRBV25-1	few	.	TRBJ1-1	TGTGCCAGCAGTGAATTAGAGGCTGAAGCTTTCTTT	CASSELEAEAFF
TRBV11-2	.	.	TRBJ2-2	TGTGCCAGCAGCTCTTTGGTGGGGCGGACCGGGGAGCTGTTTTTT	CASSSLVGRTGELFF
TRBV7-3	.	TRBD2	TRBJ2-7	TGTGCCAGCAGCCCAGGGGGACTAGCGGGAGTTGACGAGCAGTACTTC	CASSPGGLAGVDEQYF
TRBV4-2	.	TRBD1	TRBJ1-2	TGTGCCAGCTCCACGCCGCCCGGGACAGAGACCTATGGCTACACCTTC	CASSTPPGTETYGYTF
TRBV4-1	.	.	TRBJ1-5	TGCGCCAGCAGCCAAGACTCGGAGCGGGACCAGCATTTT	CASSQDSERDQHF
TRBV27	.	TRBD1	TRBJ2-5	TGTGCCAGCAGGAAGAACAGGGGTCAAGAGACCCAGTACTTC	CASRKNRGQETQYF
TRBV5-1	.	.	TRBJ2-7	TGCGCCAGCAGCTTGTACGGGGTCGGGCAGTACTTC	CASSLYGVGQYF
TRBV6-6	.	TRBD2	TRBJ2-1	TGTGCCAGCAGTTACTCGATAGCGGGAGGTAACAATGAGCAGTTCTTC	CASSYSIAGGNNEQFF
TRBV2	.	.	TRBJ1-2	TGTGCCAGCAAGGGGGGGCTTTACTATGGCTACACCTTC	CASKGGLYYGYTF
TRBV14	few	.	TRBJ2-7	TGTGCCAGCAGCCAAGATTTGGGGGTTGGCGAGCAGTACTTC	CASSQDLGVGEQYF
TRBV27	.	TRBD2	TRBJ2-7	TGTGCCAGCAGGGGACTAGCGGGCACCTACGAGCAGTACTTC	CASRGLAGTYEQYF
TRBV6-9	.	.	TRBJ2-6	TGTGCCAGCGTAGGCATCTCTGGGGCCAACGTCCTGACTTTC	CASVGISGANVLTF
TRBV7-3	.	TRBD2	TRBJ2-5	TGTGCCAGCAGCCGCGGCGGTAGCGGGAGAGAGACCCAGTACTTC	CASSRGGSGRETQYF
TRBV6-5	.	TRBD1	TRBJ2-7	TGTGCCAGCAGTCCCGACAGGGGCGTCTTCTTTTTC	CASSPDRGVFFF
TRBV5-1	.	.	TRBJ1-1	TGCGCCAGCAGCAACCGGACGGGGAACACTGAAGCTTTCTTT	CASSNRTGNTEAFF
TRBV9	.	.	TRBJ1-1	TGTGCCAGCAGCGCCAAAAAGGGGGATCCTTTAAACCCGGTCACTGAAGCTTTCTTT	CASSAKKGDPLNPVTEAFF
TRBV9	.	TRBD1	TRBJ2-3	TGTGCCAGCAGCCCGGGGACAGGGAAAAATACGCAGTATTTT	CASSPGTGKNTQYF
TRBV7-2	.	TRBD1	TRBJ1-1	TGTGCCAGCAGCTTGACAGGGACCAGGGGAGAAGCTTTCTTT	CASSLTGTRGEAFF
TRBV29-1	.	.	TRBJ2-3	TGCAGCGTTGGGGGTAGGGCTACAGATACGCAGTATTTT	CSVGGRATDTQYF
TRBV18	once	.	TRBJ1-2	TGTGCCAGCTCACCAACGGACAGCCCTCGGGGCTACACCTTC	CASSPTDSPRGYTF
TRBV11-1	.	.	TRBJ1-4	TGTGCCAGCAGCCCTGGGAGAAGGGGCAGCACAACTAATGAAAAACTGTTTTTT	CASSPGRRGSTTNEKLFF
TRBV7-2	.	.	TRBJ2-5	TGTGCCAGCAGGGGGAGAGGTGGGGAGACCCAGTACTTC	CASRGRGGETQYF
TRBV19	.	TRBD1	TRBJ1-4	TGTGCCAGTAGCGCCAGGGACAGGGGATGGGGTAATGAAAAACTGTTTTTT	CASSARDRGWGNEKLFF
TRBV5-1	.	TRBD1	TRBJ1-1	TGCGCCAGCAGCGCCGCTGGACAGGGCGGGACTGAAGCTTTCTTT	CASSAAGQGGTEAFF
TRBV4-3	.	.	TRBJ1-5	TGCGCCAGCAGCCAATCTCGGGGGGGACAGCCCCAGCATTTT	CASSQSRGGQPQHF
TRBV29-1	few	TRBD1	TRBJ1-1	TGCAGCGTGATACAGGGGCGGAACACTGAAGCTTTCTTT	CSVIQGRNTEAFF
TRBV7-2	.	.	TRBJ1-1	TGTGCCAGCAGCTTAGTCGGCTCCTCCTGGGCTTTCTTT	CASSLVGSSWAFF
TRBV25-1	once	TRBD1	TRBJ2-7	TGTGCCAGCAGTGAATATAAGGGACAGCCATTAATTCTCGAGCAGTACTTC	CASSEYKGQPLILEQYF